The clone carrying this TCR beta chain was seen a few times. Its matching antigen is unknown. Oncomine TCR Beta short-read sequencing was applied to DNA from cultured CD4+ T cells. One entry per CDR3 protein results from TCRdb running MiXCR on the PCR reads. The sample has 25,000 or so distinct CDR3 sequences, roughly 68% seen once. The treatment was: approximately 11-day PBMC culture with coronavirus spike peptide pools or control peptides (ViraFEST assay). The sample comes from a study of vaccination and CD4 T cells after COVID-19. For the study at large: Each of the control cultures got a CEFX pool, an HIV-1 Nef pool, or no peptide.

Per germline, CDR1 KGHDR and CDR2 SFDVKD. The V end was cut by 5 bases, the J end by 9 bases, with 13 bases between. The CDR3 is 14 residues long. This specimen was CD4+ T cells from blood, cultured in vitro, taken after SARS-CoV-2 vaccination. The sequence was collected from a human donor who received a COVID-19 vaccine. The chain uses TRBV24-1 and TRBJ1-6; D remains ambiguous. The CDR3 DNA follows: TGTGCCACCAGTGCCGGAGGAGGTGGTTCACCCCTCCACTTT. Translated: CATSAGGGGSPLHF.